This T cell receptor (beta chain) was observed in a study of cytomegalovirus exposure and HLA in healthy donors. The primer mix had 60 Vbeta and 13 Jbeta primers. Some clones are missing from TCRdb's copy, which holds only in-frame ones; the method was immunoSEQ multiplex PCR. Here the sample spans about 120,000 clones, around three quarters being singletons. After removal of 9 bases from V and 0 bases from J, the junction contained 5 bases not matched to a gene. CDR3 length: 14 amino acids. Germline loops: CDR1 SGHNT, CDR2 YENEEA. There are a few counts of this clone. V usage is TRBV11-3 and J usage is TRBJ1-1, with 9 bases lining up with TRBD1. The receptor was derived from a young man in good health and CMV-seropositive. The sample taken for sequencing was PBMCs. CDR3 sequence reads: CASFTGGLNTEAFF. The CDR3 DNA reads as TGTGCCAGTTTCACAGGGGGCTTGAACACTGAAGCTTTCTTT.